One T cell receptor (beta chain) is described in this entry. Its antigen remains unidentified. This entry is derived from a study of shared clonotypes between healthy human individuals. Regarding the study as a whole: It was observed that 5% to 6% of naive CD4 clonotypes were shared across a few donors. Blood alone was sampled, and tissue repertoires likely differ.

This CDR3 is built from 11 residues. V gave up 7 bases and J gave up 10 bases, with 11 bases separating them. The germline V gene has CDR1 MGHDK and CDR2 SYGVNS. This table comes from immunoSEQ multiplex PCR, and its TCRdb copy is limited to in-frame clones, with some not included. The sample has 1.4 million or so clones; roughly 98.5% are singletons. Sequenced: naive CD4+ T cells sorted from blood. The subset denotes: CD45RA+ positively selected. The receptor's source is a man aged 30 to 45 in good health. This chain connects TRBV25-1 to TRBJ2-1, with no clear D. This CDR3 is CASKANQEQFF. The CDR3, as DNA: TGTGCCAGCAAAGCTAACCAAGAGCAGTTCTTC.